The TCR beta chain described here comes from a study of blood T cell repertoires in COVID-19. Study-level background: The analysed material was cDNA or gDNA that came from T cells, B-cell-depleted T cells, or PBMCs.

During active infection, Seattle patients enrolled and were then monitored through disease. Assay used: immunoSEQ multiplex PCR; TCRdb lists only in-frame clones, some missing. This sample has 200,000 to 250,000 clones, with approximately 80% found just once. Germline assignment: CDR1 LNHDA and CDR2 SQIVND (reference sequence). This CDR3 region has 13 residues. V lost 6 bases to trimming and J lost 2 bases; unmatched junction nucleotides: 2. The clonotype was recovered from a woman of 80 years or more with COVID-19, enrolled during active disease. Sequenced: peripheral blood. The chain carries TRBV19 and TRBJ2-5, with 8 bases that match TRBD1. The chain's CDR3 is CASSRDRQETQYF. For the CDR3, the DNA is TGTGCCAGTAGCAGGGACAGGCAAGAGACCCAGTACTTC.